This is a list of T cell receptor beta chains from one sample in a study of T-cell reconstitution after alpha-beta-depleted transplantation in children. TCRdb re-called the PCR reads through MiXCR, storing one row per CDR3 protein. In the table there are a few hundred thousand distinct CDR3 sequences, around a tenth of which are singletons. Sequenced here: peripheral blood, sampled 180 days after TCRalphabeta/CD19-depleted stem cell transplant. Every receptor here comes from a male patient aged 2 to 10 who had a stem cell transplant for chronic granulomatous disease, so the T cells may come from the graft donor. Both conserved end residues are part of each CDR3. Each record gives: V gene, D gene, clone size, J gene, CDR3 DNA, CDR3 protein. The D gene is left open where the match is weak. Clone size, where shown, is once, few, many, or a class for clones that have expanded.

TRBV29-1	.	.	TRBJ1-1	TGCAGCGACCATTGGACGGACAGAGGGGGGACTGAAGCTTTCTTT	CSDHWTDRGGTEAFF
TRBV24-1	.	few	TRBJ2-2	TGTGCCATAGGGGTGGTCGGGGAGCTGTTTTTT	CAIGVVGELFF
TRBV20-1	.	many	TRBJ2-7	TGCAGTGCTAGATTCCCCAGGGATCCAACCTACGAGCAGTACTTC	CSARFPRDPTYEQYF
TRBV20-1	TRBD1	many	TRBJ1-4	TGCAGTGCCATTATAGGACAGGATGAAAAACTGTTTTTT	CSAIIGQDEKLFF
TRBV12-5	TRBD1	many	TRBJ2-1	TGTGCTAGTGGTGCGGACCCGGGACAGTACAATGAGCAGTTCTTC	CASGADPGQYNEQFF
TRBV20-1	.	medium-sized	TRBJ2-2	TGCAGTGCTAGATCAGGGGGGACCGGGGAGCTGTTTTTT	CSARSGGTGELFF
TRBV9	.	many	TRBJ2-1	TGTGCCAGCAGCGTAGGTAGAAACTACAATGAGCAGTTCTTC	CASSVGRNYNEQFF
TRBV18	.	many	TRBJ2-3	TGTGCCACCCAACCAACAGGCGTTACGCACACAGATACGCAGTATTTT	CATQPTGVTHTDTQYF
TRBV7-6	TRBD1	many	TRBJ2-2	TGTGCCAGCAGCTTAGCGGGACAGGGCATCGGGGAGCTGTTTTTT	CASSLAGQGIGELFF
TRBV20-1	.	many	TRBJ1-1	TGCAGTGCTCGACAGGTCGGTGGCACTGAAGCTTTCTTT	CSARQVGGTEAFF
TRBV30	.	many	TRBJ2-7	TGTGCCTGGACAGGACAATCCTACGAGCAGTACTTC	CAWTGQSYEQYF
TRBV7-9	.	.	TRBJ2-3	TGTGCCAGCACCCGACCGGCAGGTTATACGCAGTATTTT	CASTRPAGYTQYF
TRBV20-1	.	many	TRBJ2-1	TGCAGTGCTAGGTGGGCACATTGGGATGAGCAGTTCTTC	CSARWAHWDEQFF
TRBV6-1	.	many	TRBJ2-5	TGTGCCAGCAGCCCCCAGGGGACCGGGGTGGAGACCCAGTACTTC	CASSPQGTGVETQYF
TRBV29-1	.	many	TRBJ2-2	TGCAGCGTTGAGGGCGACTCCACCGGGGAGCTGTTTTTT	CSVEGDSTGELFF
TRBV27	.	many	TRBJ1-1	TGTGCCAGCAGTTACAGACAAGGGAACACTGAAGCTTTCTTT	CASSYRQGNTEAFF
TRBV12-3/TRBV12-4	.	many	TRBJ1-1	TGTGCCAGCAGCCTTCTAAGACAGACAACAAACACTGAAGCTTTCTTT	CASSLLRQTTNTEAFF
TRBV6-1	.	many	TRBJ2-2	TGTGCCAGCAGGCAGACCAGAACCGGGGAGCTGTTTTTT	CASRQTRTGELFF
TRBV7-2	TRBD1	.	TRBJ1-2	TGTGCCAGCAGCCCGGACAGGGGGGGACTTAACTATGGCTACACCTTC	CASSPDRGGLNYGYTF
TRBV4-2	TRBD1	many	TRBJ1-4	TGTGCCAGCAGCCCCCGATCGAGACAGGGTGATGAAAAACTGTTTTTT	CASSPRSRQGDEKLFF
TRBV12-3/TRBV12-4	.	many	TRBJ2-6	TGTGCCAGCAGTCCCTCAAGGCCGTCTGGGGCCAACGTCCTGACTTTC	CASSPSRPSGANVLTF
TRBV28	TRBD2	many	TRBJ2-7	TGTGCCAGCAGTTCCCGGACTAGCGGGAGGGGCCTACGAAGACAGTACTTC	CASSSRTSGRGLRRQYF
TRBV7-2	.	many	TRBJ2-7	TGTGCCAGCAGCCCGGGGGAGCGGCAGTACTTC	CASSPGERQYF
TRBV27	TRBD1	many	TRBJ1-5	TGTGCCAGCAGTTTCCTAGGACAGGGTGGTGGTGATCAGCCCCAGCATTTT	CASSFLGQGGGDQPQHF
TRBV18	.	many	TRBJ2-3	TGTGCCAGCTCGCCCTTTCGGGGTACCACAGATACGCAGTATTTT	CASSPFRGTTDTQYF
TRBV20-1	TRBD2	many	TRBJ2-3	TGCAGTGCTGACGGACGGCGGGGGGAAGGAGATACGCAGTATTTT	CSADGRRGEGDTQYF
TRBV24-1	.	many	TRBJ2-1	TGTGCCACCAGTGAGGCAGGGACGTCTTCTTACAATGAGCAGTTCTTC	CATSEAGTSSYNEQFF
TRBV27	.	many	TRBJ2-5	TGTGCCAGCAGTTTATCTAGCGGAAAAGAGACCCAGTACTTC	CASSLSSGKETQYF
TRBV18	TRBD1	few	TRBJ2-1	TGTGCCAGCTCACCAACAGGGGTGAATGAGCAGTTCTTC	CASSPTGVNEQFF
TRBV12-3/TRBV12-4	TRBD2	.	TRBJ2-7	TGTGCCAGCAGTTTAATACCCGGGACTAGCGGGGGGATCCACGAGCAGTACTTC	CASSLIPGTSGGIHEQYF
TRBV27	TRBD1	many	TRBJ1-2	TGTGCCAGCAGTTTTGAGGGGGCGCGTGGCTACACCTTC	CASSFEGARGYTF
TRBV30	.	few	TRBJ2-5	TGTGCCCGGAGTGTAAGGCAGGGGAGCCGTTGGGCCCAGTACTTC	CARSVRQGSRWAQYF
TRBV6-2/TRBV6-3	.	many	TRBJ1-6	TGTGCCAGCAGTTACTCGCAGGGAAGAAATTCACCCCTCCACTTT	CASSYSQGRNSPLHF
TRBV29-1	TRBD2	many	TRBJ2-1	TGCAGCGTTGAAGATTCCGGCGGGAGGGCCTATGAGCAGTTCTTC	CSVEDSGGRAYEQFF
TRBV7-2	.	many	TRBJ2-7	TGTGCCAGCAGCCTGCAGAGGGGACCCTACGAGCAGTACTTC	CASSLQRGPYEQYF
TRBV24-1	.	.	TRBJ2-3	TGTGCCACCAGTGCCCTCCAGGGCACAGATACGCAGTATTTT	CATSALQGTDTQYF
TRBV3-1	TRBD1	.	TRBJ2-1	TGTGCCAGCAGCCACCGGGACAGGGATAATGAGCAGTTCTTC	CASSHRDRDNEQFF
TRBV28	TRBD1	many	TRBJ2-7	TGTGCCAGCAGTTTATGGGGGTTGGGACAGCCAACACCCTACGAGCAGTACTTC	CASSLWGLGQPTPYEQYF
TRBV5-1	.	many	TRBJ2-3	TGCGCCAGCAGCTTGGGGGGAGACGGCGCAGATACGCAGTATTTT	CASSLGGDGADTQYF
TRBV9	.	.	TRBJ2-7	TGTGCCAGCAGCGCAAACCTTCACACCACCTACGAAGCGTACTTC	CASSANLHTTYEAYF
TRBV12-3/TRBV12-4	.	many	TRBJ1-1	TGTGCCAGCAGTTTTACCCCGGGACGTCGAAACACTGAAGCTTTCTTT	CASSFTPGRRNTEAFF
TRBV7-3	TRBD1	many	TRBJ2-7	TGTGCCAGCAGCCCGAGAACTAACAGGGGCTCGTACGAGCAGTACTTC	CASSPRTNRGSYEQYF
TRBV14	.	.	TRBJ2-3	TGTGCCAGCAGCCAAGTGTCAGGGTACACAGATACGCAGTATTTT	CASSQVSGYTDTQYF
TRBV7-9	TRBD2	.	TRBJ2-1	TGTGCCTGCAGACCAAGGTCTAGCGGGACCTACAATGAGCAGTTCTTC	CACRPRSSGTYNEQFF
TRBV27	.	many	TRBJ2-2	TGTGCCAGCACCCCCGCGCCCACCGGGGAGCTGTTTTTT	CASTPAPTGELFF
TRBV12-3/TRBV12-4	.	many	TRBJ2-7	TGTGCCAGCACGACGGGGGTGTCATACGAGCAGTACTTC	CASTTGVSYEQYF
TRBV25-1	.	many	TRBJ2-1	TGTGCCAGCAGTCTAGCGCTGGGTGAGCAGTTCTTC	CASSLALGEQFF
TRBV5-4	.	.	TRBJ2-6	TGTGCCAGCAGCTTGGGGCTCACGGGGCTTGGGGCCAACGTCCTGACTTTC	CASSLGLTGLGANVLTF
TRBV20-1	.	many	TRBJ2-1	TGCAGTGCCCCCGATGACAGCCGCTCCTACAATGAGCAGTTCTTC	CSAPDDSRSYNEQFF
TRBV5-1	TRBD2	many	TRBJ2-5	TGCGCCAGCAGCCCGAAAATAGCGGGCAACCAAGAGACCCAGTACTTC	CASSPKIAGNQETQYF
TRBV19	TRBD2	many	TRBJ2-3	TGTGCCAGTAGTGCGGGAGGGCCATCAGATACGCAGTATTTT	CASSAGGPSDTQYF
TRBV5-1	TRBD1	many	TRBJ1-1	TGCGCCAGCAGCTGGGACAGGGACACTGAAGCTTTCTTT	CASSWDRDTEAFF
TRBV5-8	TRBD1	many	TRBJ2-1	TGTGCCAGCAGCTTGACAGGGGCTCACTCCTACAATGAGCAGTTCTTC	CASSLTGAHSYNEQFF
TRBV9	TRBD2	.	TRBJ2-1	TGTGCCAGCAGCCCCTCGGTAGCGGGGGATACTGAGCAGTTCTTC	CASSPSVAGDTEQFF
TRBV20-1	.	many	TRBJ2-7	TGCAGTGCTCTATACAGTTCCGGCCGCGAGCAGTACTTC	CSALYSSGREQYF
TRBV29-1	.	many	TRBJ2-2	TGCAGCGTTGAAAGGGACAACACCGGGGAGCTGTTTTTT	CSVERDNTGELFF
TRBV19	.	.	TRBJ1-1	TGTGCCAGTAGTATTTCGAACACTGAAGCTTTCTTT	CASSISNTEAFF
TRBV19	TRBD2	.	TRBJ2-7	TGTGCCAGTAGTATAGGGGGACTAGCGGGATACAACAGATACGAGCAGTACTTC	CASSIGGLAGYNRYEQYF
TRBV27	.	.	TRBJ1-5	TGTGCCAGCAGTTTTGTGCTCGATCAGCCCCAGCATTTT	CASSFVLDQPQHF
TRBV4-3	.	many	TRBJ2-7	TGCGCCAGCAGCCAAGAAGCGTACTACGAGCAGTACTTC	CASSQEAYYEQYF